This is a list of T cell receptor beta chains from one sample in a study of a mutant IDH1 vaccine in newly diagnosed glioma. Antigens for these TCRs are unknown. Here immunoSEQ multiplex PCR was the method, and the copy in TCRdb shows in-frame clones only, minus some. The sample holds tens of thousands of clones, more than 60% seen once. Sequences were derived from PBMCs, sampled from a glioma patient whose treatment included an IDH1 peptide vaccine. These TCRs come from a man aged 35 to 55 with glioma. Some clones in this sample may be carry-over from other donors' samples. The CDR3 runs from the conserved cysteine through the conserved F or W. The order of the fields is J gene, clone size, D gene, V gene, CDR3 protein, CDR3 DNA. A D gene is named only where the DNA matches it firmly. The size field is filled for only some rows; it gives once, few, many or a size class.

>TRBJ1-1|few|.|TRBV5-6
CASSLGTAGNTEAFF
TGTGCCAGCAGCTTAGGCACTGCTGGGAACACTGAAGCTTTCTTT
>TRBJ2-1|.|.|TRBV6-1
CASSLGPREQFF
TGTGCCAGCAGCCTTGGACCTCGAGAGCAGTTCTTC
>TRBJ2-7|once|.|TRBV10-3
CAIRVAGGHEQYF
TGTGCCATCAGAGTGGCAGGGGGGCACGAGCAGTACTTC
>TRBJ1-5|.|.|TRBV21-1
CASSKVEREEGNQPQHF
TGTGCCAGCAGCAAAGTGGAAAGGGAGGAGGGCAATCAGCCCCAGCATTTT
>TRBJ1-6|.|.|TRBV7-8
CASSLAETDGSPLHF
TGTGCCAGCAGCTTAGCCGAGACAGATGGTTCACCCCTCCACTTT
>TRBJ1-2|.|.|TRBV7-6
CASNPVGGSYGYTF
TGTGCCAGCAACCCCGTGGGGGGTTCCTATGGCTACACCTTC
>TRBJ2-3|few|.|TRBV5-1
CASSIGPTDTQYF
TGCGCCAGCAGCATTGGGCCGACAGATACGCAGTATTTT
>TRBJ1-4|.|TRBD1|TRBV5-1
CASSLVGQGLRAHEKLFF
TGCGCCAGCAGCTTGGTGGGACAGGGGTTGAGGGCGCATGAAAAACTGTTTTTT
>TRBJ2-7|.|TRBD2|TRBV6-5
CASTTGTSGGEQYF
TGTGCCAGCACCACCGGGACTAGCGGGGGCGAGCAGTACTTC
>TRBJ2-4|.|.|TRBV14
CASSEHRLAQEKNIQYF
TGTGCCAGCAGCGAACATAGGTTGGCACAGGAGAAAAACATTCAGTACTTC
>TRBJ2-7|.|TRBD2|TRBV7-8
CASSFPTSESSYEQYF
TGTGCCAGCAGCTTCCCGACTAGCGAGAGCTCCTACGAGCAGTACTTC
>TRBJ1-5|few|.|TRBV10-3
CATWGIGQPQHF
TGTGCCACCTGGGGTATAGGTCAGCCCCAGCATTTT
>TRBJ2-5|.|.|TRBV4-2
CASSQEGRRETQYF
TGTGCCAGCAGCCAAGAAGGGAGAAGAGAGACCCAGTACTTC
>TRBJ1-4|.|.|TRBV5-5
CASSVIGEKLFF
TGTGCCAGCAGCGTTATCGGTGAAAAACTGTTTTTT
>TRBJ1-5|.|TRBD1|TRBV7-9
CASSPGQVGAQHF
TGTGCCAGCAGCCCGGGACAGGTCGGGGCCCAGCATTTT
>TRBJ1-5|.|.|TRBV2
CASSLDSPGQPQHF
TGTGCCAGCAGTCTTGACAGCCCTGGTCAGCCCCAGCATTTT
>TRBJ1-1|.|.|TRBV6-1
CASSEGMNTEAFF
TGTGCCAGCAGTGAAGGGATGAACACTGAAGCTTTCTTT
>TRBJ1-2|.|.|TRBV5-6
CASSFGGQRTTGYTF
TGTGCCAGCAGCTTTGGAGGACAGAGGACGACTGGCTACACCTTC
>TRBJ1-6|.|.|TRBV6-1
CASRALLGGTPLHF
TGTGCCAGCAGGGCCCTTTTGGGGGGGACACCCCTCCACTTT
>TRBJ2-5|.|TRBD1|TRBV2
CASRQGVGETQYF
TGTGCCAGCAGACAGGGGGTCGGGGAGACCCAGTACTTC
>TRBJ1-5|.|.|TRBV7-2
CASSLVSRDSQHF
TGTGCCAGCAGCTTAGTATCTAGGGATTCCCAGCATTTT
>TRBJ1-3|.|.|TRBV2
CASRPGRRNTIYF
TGTGCCAGCAGGCCAGGGAGGAGAAACACCATATATTTT
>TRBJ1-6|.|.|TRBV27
CASSFGGHYNSPLHF
TGTGCCAGCAGTTTCGGTGGACACTATAATTCACCCCTCCACTTT
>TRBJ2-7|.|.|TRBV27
CASSPRGAGFYEQYF
TGTGCCAGCAGTCCCCGAGGAGCGGGTTTCTACGAGCAGTACTTC
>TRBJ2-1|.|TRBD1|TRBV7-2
CASSLYGQGISYNEQFF
TGTGCCAGCAGCTTATATGGACAGGGGATTTCCTACAATGAGCAGTTCTTC
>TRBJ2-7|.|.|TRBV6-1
CATTTGPYEQYF
TGTGCCACTACGACAGGACCCTACGAGCAGTACTTC
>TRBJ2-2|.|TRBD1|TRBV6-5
CASSYGGQGAGELFF
TGTGCCAGCAGTTACGGGGGACAGGGGGCCGGGGAGCTGTTTTTT
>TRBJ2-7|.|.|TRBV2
CASSPPDKTYEQYF
TGTGCCAGCAGCCCTCCGGACAAGACCTACGAGCAGTACTTC
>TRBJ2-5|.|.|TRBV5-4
CASSLGSGAQETQYF
TGTGCCAGCAGCTTGGGGTCAGGGGCCCAAGAGACCCAGTACTTC
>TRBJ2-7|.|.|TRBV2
CASSPIYEQYF
TGTGCCAGCAGTCCCATTTACGAGCAGTACTTC
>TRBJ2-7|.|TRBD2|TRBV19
CASSIGGGPAYEQYF
TGTGCCAGTAGTATAGGGGGAGGGCCTGCCTACGAGCAGTACTTC
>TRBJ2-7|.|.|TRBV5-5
CASSLAQGSYEQYF
TGTGCCAGCAGCTTGGCGCAGGGTAGCTACGAGCAGTACTTC
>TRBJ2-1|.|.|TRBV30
CGLSSGGKQFF
TGTGGCCTATCGTCAGGGGGGAAGCAGTTCTTC
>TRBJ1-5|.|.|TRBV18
CASSPRRDSNQPQHF
TGTGCCAGCTCACCCAGGAGAGATAGCAATCAGCCCCAGCATTTT
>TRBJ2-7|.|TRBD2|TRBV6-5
CASSLTGGVAYEQYF
TGTGCCAGCAGCCTTACGGGGGGGGTGGCCTACGAGCAGTACTTC
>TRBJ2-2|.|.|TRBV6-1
CASTYGSFSAGELFF
TGTGCCAGCACCTATGGTAGTTTCTCCGCCGGGGAGCTGTTTTTT
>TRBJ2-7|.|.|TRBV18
CASSPPSGYEQYF
TGTGCCAGCTCACCCCCCTCCGGCTACGAGCAGTACTTC
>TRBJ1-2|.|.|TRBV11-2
CASSPGGGSVYGYTF
TGTGCCAGCAGCCCGGGGGGGGGAAGTGTCTATGGCTACACCTTC
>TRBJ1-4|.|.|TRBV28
CASTSLRGRVFF
TGTGCCAGTACCTCCCTCAGGGGCCGGGTGTTTTTT
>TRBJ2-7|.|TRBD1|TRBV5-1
CASRGQGTFYEQYF
TGCGCCAGCAGGGGACAGGGGACGTTCTACGAGCAGTACTTC